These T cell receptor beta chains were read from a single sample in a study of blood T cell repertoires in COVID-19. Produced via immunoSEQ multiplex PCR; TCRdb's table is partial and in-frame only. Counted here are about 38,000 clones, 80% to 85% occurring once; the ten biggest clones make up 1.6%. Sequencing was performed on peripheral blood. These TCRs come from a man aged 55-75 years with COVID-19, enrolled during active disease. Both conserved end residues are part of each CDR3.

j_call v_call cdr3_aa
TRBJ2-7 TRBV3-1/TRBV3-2 CASSQASSYEQYF
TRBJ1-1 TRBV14 CASSQGTAHLMNTEAFF
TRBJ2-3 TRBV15 CATSRGETAGDTQYF
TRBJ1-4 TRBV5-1 CASSRTVNEKLFF
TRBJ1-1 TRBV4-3 CASSQGGRLLQAFF
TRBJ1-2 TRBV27 CASSKGGPDRGRGGYTF
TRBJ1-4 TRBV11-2 CASSSSWRAREKLFF
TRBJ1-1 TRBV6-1 CASSDRGRGATEAFF
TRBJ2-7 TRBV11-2 CASSLNRGSYEQYF
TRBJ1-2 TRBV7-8 CASSLKLGTGDNYGYTF
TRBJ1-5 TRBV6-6 CASSYLTGPSNQPQHF
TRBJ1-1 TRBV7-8 CASSLVNTQNTEAFF
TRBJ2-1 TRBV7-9 CASSLDSLSRLAGANEQFF
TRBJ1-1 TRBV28 CASSFGGNTEAFF
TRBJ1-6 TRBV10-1 CASSADSDSPLHF
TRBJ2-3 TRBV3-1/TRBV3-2 CASSQDNSGKSGNTQYF